The 9 T cell receptor beta chains below were found in one sample sequenced in a study of shared clonotypes between healthy human individuals. Repertoires were generated with immunoSEQ multiplex PCR, while TCRdb's copy carries only in-frame clones and drops some. The profile shows 850,000 to 1,100,000 clones, around 77% of them singletons. The sample was memory CD4+ T cells from PBMCs. Subset defined: CD45RA-negative fraction. The receptor set was obtained from a man between 18 and 35 years old in good health. Some clones in this sample may be carry-over from other donors' samples.

This clone came up once. Other DNA sequences of this sample code for an identical CDR3. The CDR3 reads CSVEEGGYEQYF. CDR3 DNA: TGCAGCGTTGAGGAGGGGGGATACGAGCAGTACTTC. This rearrangement joins TRBV29-1 to TRBJ2-7; either TRBD1 or TRBD2 may fit D (6 bases each). CDR3 length: 12 amino acids. The V end lost 3 bases, the J end lost 4 bases, and 10 bases lay between the germline ends. Germline CDR1 is SQVTM and CDR2 is ANQGSEA.

To note about this clone: This CDR3 is also generated by other DNA sequences in the sample. The V call is TRBV5-1, the J call TRBJ2-5, with no clear D. The germline V gene has CDR1 SGHRS and CDR2 YFSETQ. Trimming cost V 3 bases and J 2 bases, with 5 bases left between them. The CDR3 is 12 residues long. The CDR3 region has the DNA TGCGCCAGCAGCTCTACACAAGAGACCCAGTACTTC. It is translated as CASSSTQETQYF. Full variable domain (outside the CDR3, taken from reference TRBV5-1 and TRBJ2-5): KAGVTQTPRYLIKTRGQQVTLSCSPISGHRSVSWYQQTPGQGLQFLFEYFSETQRNKGNFPGRFSGRQFSNSRSEMNVSTLELGDSALYLCASSSTQETQYFGPGTRLLVL.

CDR3 in DNA: TGTGCCAGCAGCCCATCGGGGAAAGCCTACGAGCAGTACTTC. Translation: CASSPSGKAYEQYF. The rearrangement uses TRBV7-2 and TRBJ2-7; TRBD2 might be the D (5 bases). CDR3 length: 14 residues. V was pared by 5 bases and J by 2 bases, with 13 bases between. In germline, CDR1 is SGHTA, CDR2 FQGNSA.

A remark on this clone: This specimen includes other DNA sequences encoding the same CDR3. The chain recombines TRBV5-1 with TRBJ2-5; D is uncertain. Looked up from germline, CDR1 is SGHRS and CDR2 is YFSETQ. CDR3 length equals 14 residues. V lost 4 bases, J lost 2 bases, and 12 bases lay in between. The CDR3 reads CASSLNTVQETQYF. CDR3 nucleotide sequence: TGCGCCAGCAGCCTAAACACCGTACAAGAGACCCAGTACTTC.

V usage is TRBV21-1 and J usage is TRBJ2-5; the table's D call, TRBD2, has no DNA check behind it. TRBV21-1 is a recognized pseudogene. The CDR3 length is 14 residues. CDR3 protein: CASNWTSGGETQYF. DNA for the CDR3: TGTGCCAGCAACTGGACTAGCGGGGGAGAGACCCAGTACTTC.

V and J are TRBV7-9 and TRBJ2-5; 8 nucleotides line up with TRBD2. Germline CDR1 reads SEHNR; CDR2 reads FQNEAQ (reference sequence). This CDR3 spans 17 amino acids. J lost 2 bases, V lost 7 bases, and 15 bases had no gene match. The CDR3 sequence: CASTQYMTSASQETQYF. The CDR3 DNA reads TGTGCCAGCACCCAATACATGACTAGCGCAAGTCAAGAGACCCAGTACTTC.

The chain recombines TRBV28 with TRBJ2-2, with 10 bases lining up with TRBD1. The germline V gene encodes CDR1 MDHEN and CDR2 SYDVKM. Trimming at V came to 7 bases and at J to 6 bases, leaving 5 bases not matched to a gene. CDR3 length equals 14 residues. CDR3 protein: CASKDRGLSGELFF. CDR3 coding DNA: TGTGCCAGCAAGGACAGGGGGTTGTCCGGGGAGCTGTTTTTT.

This chain connects TRBV2 to TRBJ1-1; D ambiguous. The V gene's germline CDR1 is SNHLY and CDR2 FYNNEI. There are 13 residues in the CDR3. Trimming removed 4 bases at V and 1 base at J, with 7 bases between. CDR3 bases: TGTGCCAGCAGTGTGACCGAGAACACTGAAGCTTTCTTT. Translation gives CASSVTENTEAFF.

The chain couples TRBV2 to TRBJ2-2, with 7 bases matching TRBD1. This CDR3 has 15 residues. From germline, CDR1 is SNHLY and CDR2 FYNNEI. V lost 4 bases and J lost 3; bases outside the gene matches: 5. The CDR3 region is CASSGDRADTGELFF. CDR3 bases: TGTGCCAGCAGTGGAGACAGGGCAGACACCGGGGAGCTGTTTTTT.